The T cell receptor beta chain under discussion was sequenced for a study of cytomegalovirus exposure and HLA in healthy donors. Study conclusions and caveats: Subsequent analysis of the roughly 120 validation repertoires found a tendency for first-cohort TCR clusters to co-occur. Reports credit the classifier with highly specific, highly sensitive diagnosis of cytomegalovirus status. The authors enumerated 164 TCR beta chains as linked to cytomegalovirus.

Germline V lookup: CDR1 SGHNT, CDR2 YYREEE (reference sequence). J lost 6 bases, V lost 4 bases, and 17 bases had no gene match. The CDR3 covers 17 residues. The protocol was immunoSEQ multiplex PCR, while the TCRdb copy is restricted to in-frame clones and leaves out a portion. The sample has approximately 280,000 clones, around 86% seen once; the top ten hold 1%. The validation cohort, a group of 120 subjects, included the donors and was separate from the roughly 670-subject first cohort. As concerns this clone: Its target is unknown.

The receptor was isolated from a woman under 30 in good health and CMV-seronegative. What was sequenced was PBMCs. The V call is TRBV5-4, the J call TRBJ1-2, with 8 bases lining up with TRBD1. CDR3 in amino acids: CASSPPVPRLGQDGYTF. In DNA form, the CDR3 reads TGTGCCAGCAGCCCTCCAGTGCCCAGACTGGGACAGGATGGCTACACCTTC.